This TCR beta chain was identified during a study of blood T cell repertoires in COVID-19. Across the study: From T cells, B-cell-depleted T cells, or PBMCs came the material, which was cDNA or gDNA.

Germline CDR1 is SGHRS and CDR2 is YFSETQ. V gave up 5 bases and J gave up 8 bases, with 14 bases separating them. This CDR3 has 13 amino acids. Across roughly 25 US areas, participants ranged in age from about 18 to 90 years. Authors' processing steps: Reference gene primer amplification gave nucleated cell count estimates. Assay used: immunoSEQ multiplex PCR; TCRdb lists only in-frame clones, some missing. The DNA gave D and trimming, while V, J and clone size come from that table. The sample lists approximately 270,000 clones, approximately 89% occurring once. Sequencing input: PBMCs or T cells enriched from blood (not recorded which). V and J are TRBV5-1 and TRBJ2-1; D perhaps matches TRBD2 (6 bases). This clonotype was obtained from a man aged 35-49 years who had been exposed to COVID-19. The CDR3 spells CASREGHGDEQFF. The CDR3 bases are TGCGCCAGCAGGGAGGGGCACGGGGATGAGCAGTTCTTC. Together with reference TRBV5-1 and TRBJ2-1, the CDR3 gives the full variable domain: KAGVTQTPRYLIKTRGQQVTLSCSPISGHRSVSWYQQTPGQGLQFLFEYFSETQRNKGNFPGRFSGRQFSNSRSEMNVSTLELGDSALYLCASREGHGDEQFFGPGTRLTVL.